The text below deals with one T cell receptor (beta chain). This record comes from a study of blood T cell repertoires in COVID-19. Study context: The study drew acute and convalescent COVID-19 samples from the United States, Italy and Spain. Sources were T cells, B-cell-depleted T cells, or PBMCs; the material itself was cDNA or gDNA.

The germline V and J ends were trimmed by 7 bases and 0 bases, with 12 bases remaining between them. The length of the CDR3 is 14 residues. CDR1 is SGHTA, CDR2 FQGNSA, per germline. As handled by the study authors: Nucleated cell number was recorded as an estimate derived from reference gene primer amplification. TCRdb's copy holds only in-frame clones and misses some; the assay was immunoSEQ multiplex PCR. V and J calls plus clone size are reproduced from that table; the DNA served to infer D and trimming. There are fewer than 300,000 clones in the sample; approximately 85% occur only once, and 4% to 6% lies in the top ten.

This chain links TRBV7-2 with TRBJ1-1, with D unclear. Material: peripheral blood. This receptor was taken from a man over 45 with active or convalescent COVID-19. CDR3 sequence: CASITDPLNTEAFF. The CDR3 DNA sequence: TGTGCCAGCATCACAGACCCCCTGAACACTGAAGCTTTCTTT.